This is a list of T cell receptor beta chains from one sample in a study of blood T cell repertoires in COVID-19. The table came from immunoSEQ multiplex PCR; TCRdb's copy has only in-frame clones and leaves some out. The data show 100,000 to 150,000 clones, about four fifths seen once. The sample taken for sequencing was peripheral blood. The receptors stem from a woman in her thirties who had recovered from COVID-19. CDR3s include the opening cysteine and the closing phenylalanine or tryptophan. The order of the fields is clone size, J gene, V gene, D gene, CDR3 protein, CDR3 DNA. The D gene is left open where the match is weak. Only some rows state a clone size, as once, few, many or a class for expanded clones.

-,TRBJ1-1,TRBV2,-,CASNQGMNTEAFF,TGTGCCAGCAACCAGGGAATGAACACTGAAGCTTTCTTT
-,TRBJ2-6,TRBV30,TRBD2,CAWRQSGGKAPGANVLTF,TGTGCCTGGAGACAAAGCGGGGGGAAGGCGCCTGGGGCCAACGTCCTGACTTTC
-,TRBJ1-1,TRBV2,TRBD1,CASSGGQGDTEAFF,TGTGCCAGCAGTGGGGGACAGGGGGACACTGAAGCTTTCTTT
-,TRBJ2-5,TRBV5-1,-,CASSLGGSQETQYF,TGCGCCAGCAGCTTGGGAGGCAGCCAAGAGACCCAGTACTTC
-,TRBJ2-4,TRBV20-1,-,CSAPEMNIQYF,TGCAGTGCTCCCGAGATGAACATTCAGTACTTC
few,TRBJ2-7,TRBV11-2,TRBD2,CASSLDLLAGVYEQYF,TGTGCCAGCAGCTTAGATTTACTAGCGGGAGTCTACGAGCAGTACTTC
-,TRBJ2-1,TRBV7-7,TRBD2,CASSLAPGGPGNEQFF,TGTGCTAGCAGCTTAGCTCCGGGAGGGCCTGGGAATGAGCAGTTCTTC
-,TRBJ2-6,TRBV28,-,CASSLLGPGGANVLTF,TGTGCCAGCAGTTTATTAGGGCCGGGGGGGGCCAACGTCCTGACTTTC
-,TRBJ2-5,TRBV19,TRBD2,CASSNPGTNEETQYF,TGTGCCAGTAGTAACCCTGGGACTAATGAAGAGACCCAGTACTTC
few,TRBJ2-2,TRBV30,TRBD1,CAYPGQGRTGELFF,TGTGCCTACCCGGGACAGGGACGCACCGGGGAGCTGTTTTTT